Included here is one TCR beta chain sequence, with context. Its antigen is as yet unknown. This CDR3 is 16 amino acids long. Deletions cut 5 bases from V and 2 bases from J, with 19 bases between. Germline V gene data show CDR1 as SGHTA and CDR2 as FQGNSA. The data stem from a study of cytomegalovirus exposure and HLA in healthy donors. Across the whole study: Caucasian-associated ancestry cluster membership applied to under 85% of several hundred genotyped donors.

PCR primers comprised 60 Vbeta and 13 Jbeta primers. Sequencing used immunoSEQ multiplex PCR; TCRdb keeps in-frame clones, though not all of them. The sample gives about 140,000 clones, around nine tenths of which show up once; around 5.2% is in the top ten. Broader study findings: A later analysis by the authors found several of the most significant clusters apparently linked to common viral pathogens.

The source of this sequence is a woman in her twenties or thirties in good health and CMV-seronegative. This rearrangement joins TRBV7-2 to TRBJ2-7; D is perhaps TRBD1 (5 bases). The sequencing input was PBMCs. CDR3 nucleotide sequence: TGTGCCAGCAGCCCAGGCGTAAGGGGTGAGACCTACGAGCAGTACTTC. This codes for CASSPGVRGETYEQYF.